This T cell receptor beta chain was profiled in a study of T-cell memory formation after mild COVID-19 (dated by TCRdb to about 2021). Study-wide context: TCR sequence clusters from the two donors were largely donor specific. In a couple of donors, T-cell clones that expanded and contracted after mild COVID-19 were followed by sequencing TCRalpha and TCRbeta repertoires longitudinally. Two young, previously healthy adult volunteers, one female and one male, were included in the cohort. The study at large found these results: Contracting CD4+ clones were located mainly in the CM and EM memory subsets, whereas CD8+ clones were found to be enriched in EMRA. Some responding clones were detected in pre-infection memory, suggesting pre-existing cross-reactive memory T cells joined the SARS-CoV-2 response. Only a couple of mild cases were covered in the study, and larger cohorts including severe cases with pre-infection samples were considered necessary. Balanced CD4/CD8 phenotypes were observed for clones contracting from day 15 to 85, whereas a bias towards CD4+ was observed for a second wave of clones expanding from day 15 to 37. Whether the second-wave clones peaking on day 37 were SARS-CoV-2 specific was not confirmed.

The CDR3, cysteine through phenylalanine, is 11 amino acids long. The only DNA kept is the CDR3, 33 bases in frame from the first base. Looking up the germline V gene (reference sequence) yields CDR1 MNHNY and CDR2 SVGAGI. Regarding this clonotype: Which antigen it targets is not known. No clone much larger than this one lies a single base away; base qualities are absent.

PBMCs were isolated by Ficoll-Paque density gradient centrifugation. For sequencing, an Illumina NovaSeq 6000 was employed. TCRalpha and TCRbeta cDNA libraries were constructed by 5'RACE with constant-segment primers, with sample barcodes and unique molecular identifiers being introduced. RNA was extracted from every sample with Trizol reagent. Libraries were amplified in two PCR steps, with a second sample barcode and Illumina TruSeq adapters added in the second step. Sequencing of the libraries was done on an Illumina NovaSeq, producing 2 x 150 bp paired-end reads. In the authors' own workflow: With migec v1.2.7, reads were demultiplexed and then collapsed into UMI-guided consensus sequences. Using mixcr v2.1.11, UMI consensuses were aligned to TRA and TRB V and J templates and then assembled into clonotypes. Expanded or contracted clonotypes were those called significant by both edgeR and NoisET, with noise models trained on biological replicates. For edgeR calls, the thresholds were a false discovery rate-adjusted p below 0.01 and a log2 fold-change of 1. As an exploratory analysis of dynamics, PCA with hierarchical clustering was applied to max-normalized trajectories of the 1000 most abundant clonotypes. Each responding clone was given a CD4 or CD8 phenotype based on the CD4+ and CD8+ repertoires, which had been sequenced separately. TCRdb reanalyzed the raw reads on its own, using fastp at Q25 for trimming and MiXCR for clone calling, and kept in-frame beta chains. Identical CDR3 protein sequences are pooled into one entry, listed with their most common genes and DNA. The V and J calls shown here were made by TCRdb, not taken from the authors' results. The sample profile shows 200,000 to 300,000 distinct CDR3 sequences; approximately 9% of them were found once. The ten largest clones capture 20% to 25% of the sample.

This receptor was identified in a man between 18 and 35 years old who had mild COVID-19 (a few samples of this study predate the infection). The sample titles of this study are shuffled in the database, so cell type and time point are left out; the donor was told from shared clones. The rearranged chain carries TRBV6-6 and TRBJ2-3; 7 central nucleotides agree with TRBD2. The sequenced material came from PBMCs or a T cell subset sorted from them (not recorded which). In nucleotide form, the sequence is TGTGCTACCTGGGGGGGAGATACGCAGTATTTT. Its protein is CATWGGDTQYF.